Listed here are 27 T cell receptor beta chains from one sample, sequenced in a study of OX40 agonist ivuxolimab in advanced cancers. The repertoire was sequenced with immunoSEQ multiplex PCR; TCRdb's copy has only in-frame clones and lacks some. This table has approximately 58,000 clones, 75% to 85% appearing once. The sample here was CD4+ or CD8+ T cells sorted from blood, taken in a trial of the OX40 agonist ivuxolimab. The receptor source for this set is an adult with an advanced solid tumor such as melanoma, head and neck, liver or kidney cancer.

The chain has TRBV6-1 and TRBJ2-5; weak D call: TRBD1 (6 bases). Germline V CDR1 and CDR2: MNHNS, SASEGT. CDR3 length equals 13 residues. V dropped 8 bases and J dropped 5 bases, with 15 bases sitting between them. CDR3 region: CASPSTRGETQYF. CDR3 in DNA: TGTGCCAGCCCATCCACAAGGGGGGAGACCCAGTACTTC.

The chain has TRBV19 and TRBJ2-2; no reliable D call. This CDR3 has 15 amino acids. Deletions cut 3 bases from V and 5 bases from J, with 13 bases between. Per the germline V gene, CDR1 is LNHDA and CDR2 is SQIVND (reference sequence). The CDR3 sequence is CASSISSMRTGELFF. Written as DNA, the CDR3 is TGTGCCAGTAGTATCAGTTCAATGAGAACCGGGGAGCTGTTTTTT.

This chain uses TRBV21-1 with TRBJ2-5; the D call in the table, TRBD2, was not verified against the DNA. TRBV21-1 is reported as a pseudogene. The CDR3 is 17 amino acids. CDR3 loop: CASSGQPGLAGVETQYF. The CDR3 coding sequence is TGTGCCAGCAGCGGGCAACCGGGACTAGCGGGAGTAGAGACCCAGTACTTC.

The rearrangement links TRBV5-6 to TRBJ2-3; 10 nucleotides match TRBD2. The CDR3 extends over 17 amino acids. The trim removed 5 bases at V and 3 bases at J, leaving 12 bases unmatched. The V gene's germline CDR1 is SGHDT and CDR2 YYEEEE. The CDR3 DNA sequence: TGTGCCAGCAGGCCGCTAGGGAATAGCGGGGGGACAGATACGCAGTATTTT. Protein product: CASRPLGNSGGTDTQYF.

V and J are TRBV30 and TRBJ1-1; 10 bases are a match to TRBD1. This CDR3 contains 17 residues. The germline V gene encodes CDR1 GTSNPN and CDR2 SVGIG (reference sequence). After removal of 3 bases from V and 8 bases from J, the junction contained 18 bases not matched to a gene. This CDR3 reads CAWSSLTGGPPNREAFF. The CDR3 nucleotides are TGTGCCTGGAGCTCTCTGACAGGGGGCCCCCCGAACAGGGAAGCTTTCTTT. The full variable domain, in which reference TRBV30 and TRBJ1-1 provide the parts outside the CDR3, is SQTIHQWPATLVQPVGSPLSLECTVEGTSNPNLYWYRQAAGRGLQLLFYSVGIGQISSEVPQNLSASRPQDRQFILSSKKLLLSDSGFYLCAWSSLTGGPPNREAFFGQGTRLTVV.

The V and J genes are TRBV6-1 and TRBJ2-7; 13 nucleotides line up with TRBD2. There are 14 residues in the CDR3. V dropped 7 bases and J dropped 3; count of bases not matched to a gene: 3. Germline CDR1 and CDR2: MNHNS and SASEGT. The CDR3 nucleotides read TGTGCCAGCACCTGGACTAGCGGGAGCTACGAGCAGTACTTC. Translation gives CASTWTSGSYEQYF.

The chain employs TRBV11-3 and TRBJ2-4, with 8 bases aligning to TRBD1. Losses at the gene ends were 3 bases for V and 5 bases for J; bases not matched to a gene: 3. This CDR3 comprises 14 residues. Germline values: CDR1 SGHNT, CDR2 YENEEA. The CDR3, as DNA: TGTGCCAGCAGCTTTGGACAGGGTCAAAACATTCAGTACTTC. This codes for CASSFGQGQNIQYF.

J is TRBJ1-5 and V is TRBV7-9, with TRBD1 as a possible D gene (5 bases). Trimming stripped 5 bases from V and 5 bases from J, with 10 bases between. The V gene's germline CDR1 is SEHNR and CDR2 FQNEAQ (reference sequence). CDR3 length equals 13 residues. CDR3 protein: CASSPGGDQPQHF. In nucleotides, the CDR3 is TGTGCCAGCAGCCCCGGGGGGGATCAGCCCCAGCATTTT.

The table lists this clone with a count of one. CDR3 nucleotide sequence: TGTGCCAGCAGCCTGAACACCGGGGAGCTGTTTTTT. This codes for CASSLNTGELFF. This chain connects TRBV5-4 to TRBJ2-2; D unclear. Germline-derived CDR1 and CDR2 are SGHNT and YYREEE (reference sequence). Deletions cut 4 bases from V and 1 base from J, with 2 bases between. This CDR3 is built from 12 residues.

Only a few counts were recorded for this clone. The V and J genes are TRBV5-1 and TRBJ2-3; maybe TRBD2 (6 bases). The CDR3 totals 15 residues. V dropped 1 base and J dropped 4 bases, with 13 bases sitting between them. Germline lookup yields CDR1 SGHRS and CDR2 YFSETQ. This CDR3 is CASSLQPSVSDTQYF. As DNA, the CDR3 is TGCGCCAGCAGCTTGCAGCCTAGCGTTTCAGATACGCAGTATTTT. The variable domain in full, completed from reference TRBV5-1 and TRBJ2-3, reads KAGVTQTPRYLIKTRGQQVTLSCSPISGHRSVSWYQQTPGQGLQFLFEYFSETQRNKGNFPGRFSGRQFSNSRSEMNVSTLELGDSALYLCASSLQPSVSDTQYFGPGTRLTVL.

This chain connects TRBV11-2 to TRBJ2-1; 10 bases align to TRBD2. Germline V gene sequence: CDR1 SGHAT, CDR2 FQNNGV. CDR3 length equals 14 residues. V gave up 7 bases and J gave up 7 bases; unmatched junction bases: 7. CDR3 DNA sequence: TGTGCCAGCAATCTAGCGGGAGTGAAAAATGAGCAGTTCTTC. Its protein product is CASNLAGVKNEQFF.

The chain has TRBV5-1 and TRBJ2-3; TRBD2 matches 7 bases. There are 16 residues in the CDR3. V shed 0 bases, J shed 5 bases, and the junction held 9 bases outside the gene matches. Per the germline V gene, CDR1 is SGHRS and CDR2 is YFSETQ. DNA of the CDR3: TGCGCCAGCAGCTTGGGGGCGGGAGATTCTAGAGATACGCAGTATTTT. Its protein product is CASSLGAGDSRDTQYF.

The V call is TRBV7-8, the J call TRBJ2-7; 7 nucleotides align to TRBD1. This CDR3 contains 14 residues. With 2 bases clipped from V and 7 bases from J, the junction kept 8 bases outside the gene matches. Germline-derived CDR1 and CDR2 are SGHVS and FQNEAQ. This chain's CDR3 is CASSLSTGVGEQYF. CDR3 DNA: TGTGCCAGCAGCTTAAGTACAGGGGTAGGTGAGCAGTACTTC. Complete variable domain (other parts from reference TRBV7-8 and TRBJ2-7): GAGVSQSPRYKVAKRGQDVALRCDPISGHVSLFWYQQALGQGPEFLTYFQNEAQLDKSGLPSDRFFAERPEGSVSTLKIQRTQQEDSAVYLCASSLSTGVGEQYFGPGTRLTVT.

CDR3 loop: CASSLEGGPYNEQFF. CDR3 DNA: TGCGCCAGCAGCTTGGAGGGAGGACCCTACAATGAGCAGTTCTTC. The chain uses TRBV5-1 and TRBJ2-1, with D possibly matching TRBD2 (6 bases). CDR1 is SGHRS, CDR2 YFSETQ, per germline. V was pared by 0 bases and J by 2 bases, with 9 bases between. The CDR3 has 15 residues.

A word on this clone: Just one base apart from a much larger clone, this may be a read error. Other DNA sequences from this sample encode an identical CDR3 as well. The chain is built from TRBV5-6 and TRBJ1-1; unclear D gene. This CDR3 is 14 amino acids long. From germline, CDR1 is SGHDT and CDR2 YYEEEE. Trimming took 4 bases from V and 4 from J, leaving 14 bases between them. In nucleotides, the CDR3 is TGTGCCAGCAGCGGGCTGGGAGGATTCACTGAAGCTTTCTTT. This sequence encodes CASSGLGGFTEAFF. Together with reference TRBV5-6 and TRBJ1-1, the CDR3 gives the full variable domain: DAGVTQSPTHLIKTRGQQVTLRCSPKSGHDTVSWYQQALGQGPQFIFQYYEEEERQRGNFPDRFSGHQFPNYSSELNVNALLLGDSALYLCASSGLGGFTEAFFGQGTRLTVV.

The chain is built from TRBV5-4 and TRBJ2-1, with D possibly matching TRBD1 (6 bases). This CDR3 is built from 14 residues. Germline values: CDR1 SGHNT, CDR2 YYREEE (reference sequence). V lost 3 bases and J lost 5, with 12 bases in between. This CDR3 is CASSSQGLHNEQFF. The CDR3 DNA follows: TGTGCCAGCAGCTCGCAGGGGCTTCACAATGAGCAGTTCTTC.

The chain combines TRBV19 with TRBJ1-5; D unresolved. The V gene's germline CDR1 is LNHDA and CDR2 SQIVND (reference sequence). The V gene lost 5 bases and the J gene lost 3 bases, with 8 bases spanning the gap. The CDR3 length is 13 residues. CDR3 in DNA: TGTGCCAGTAGTCTGGCTCACAATCAGCCCCAGCATTTT. Its translation is CASSLAHNQPQHF.

The DNA of the CDR3 is TGTGCCAGCAGCTGGGAGGGTTCTGGGGCCAACGTCCTGACTTTC. It specifies CASSWEGSGANVLTF. The rearrangement joins TRBV11-3 to TRBJ2-6; 7 nucleotides line up with TRBD2. CDR1 SGHNT and CDR2 YENEEA come from the germline V gene. The CDR3 spans 15 residues. J gave up 1 base and V 4 bases, and 1 base lay outside the gene matches.

V gene TRBV2 combines with J gene TRBJ2-1; TRBD2 agrees at 9 bases. This CDR3 contains 14 residues. Germline CDR1 SNHLY, CDR2 FYNNEI. The ends lost 4 bases at V and 8 bases at J; junction bases unmatched: 6. Written as DNA, the CDR3 is TGTGCCAGCAGTGTTGGGACTAGCAGCGATGAGCAGTTCTTC. This gives the protein CASSVGTSSDEQFF.

This clone was detected only once. This chain connects TRBV5-1 to TRBJ1-3, with D uncertain. V shed 2 bases and J shed 2 bases, with 11 bases lying between them. Per the germline V gene, CDR1 is SGHRS and CDR2 is YFSETQ. This CDR3 spans 15 amino acids. The CDR3: CASSFVGVTGNTIYF. The CDR3, as DNA: TGCGCCAGCAGCTTTGTAGGCGTAACTGGAAACACCATATATTTT.

This clone was observed a single time. The chain has TRBV10-3 and TRBJ2-2; D unclear. The CDR3 is 15 residues long. V was trimmed by 3 bases and J by 7 bases, leaving 15 bases between them. Germline-derived CDR1 and CDR2 are ENHRY and SYGVKD. The CDR3 sequence: CAISDRGAAHGELFF. Written as DNA, the CDR3 is TGTGCCATCAGTGATAGAGGCGCCGCCCACGGGGAGCTGTTTTTT.

In the case of this clone: In the same sample, other DNA sequences code for this CDR3. The V call is TRBV5-1, the J call TRBJ1-2; the D is unclear. This CDR3 is 13 amino acids long. In germline, CDR1 is SGHRS, CDR2 YFSETQ. The germline V and J ends were trimmed by 2 bases and 0 bases, with 5 bases remaining between them. The CDR3 here is CASSLDTNYGYTF. Here the CDR3 DNA reads TGCGCCAGCAGCTTAGACACTAACTATGGCTACACCTTC. The whole variable domain, remainder taken from reference TRBV5-1 and TRBJ1-2, is KAGVTQTPRYLIKTRGQQVTLSCSPISGHRSVSWYQQTPGQGLQFLFEYFSETQRNKGNFPGRFSGRQFSNSRSEMNVSTLELGDSALYLCASSLDTNYGYTFGSGTRLTVV.

This clone was seen only once. This rearrangement joins TRBV7-3 to TRBJ2-5, with D possibly TRBD2 on 7 matching bases. In germline, CDR1 is SGHTA, CDR2 FQGTGA. V was shortened by 0 bases and J by 4 bases, with 15 bases between the two germline ends. There are 16 residues in the CDR3. The CDR3 region is CASSLTRRGGPETQYF. Written as DNA, the CDR3 is TGTGCCAGCAGCTTAACGCGAAGGGGGGGGCCAGAGACCCAGTACTTC.

For the CDR3, the DNA is TGTGCCAGCACTCCTGGACAGGGCGCTGGAGGGCCCCAGCATTTT. As protein: CASTPGQGAGGPQHF. V usage is TRBV28 and J usage is TRBJ1-5; 8 bases agree with TRBD1. J was trimmed by 9 bases and V by 7 bases; bases with no gene match: 14. The germline V gene encodes CDR1 MDHEN and CDR2 SYDVKM. CDR3 size: 15 residues.

The genes are TRBV13 and TRBJ2-7, with 9 positions matching TRBD2. Germline CDR1 PRHDT, CDR2 FYEKMQ (reference sequence). V shed 2 bases, J shed 3 bases, and the junction held 2 bases outside the gene matches. The CDR3 totals 14 residues. The CDR3 nucleotides are TGTGCCAGCAGCTTACTAGCGGGACACTACGAGCAGTACTTC. This sequence encodes CASSLLAGHYEQYF.

This clone came up a few times. CDR3 region: CASSQSGLLDTEAFF. The CDR3 bases are TGTGCCAGCAGCCAATCGGGACTCTTGGACACTGAAGCTTTCTTT. V usage is TRBV6-1 and J usage is TRBJ1-1, with D tentatively TRBD1 (5 bases). The CDR3 totals 15 residues. Trimming stripped 6 bases from V and 3 bases from J, with 17 bases between. Germline V gene lookup returns CDR1 MNHNS and CDR2 SASEGT.

This clone came up a few times. The chain has TRBV13 and TRBJ1-3, with D unclear. Germline assignment: CDR1 PRHDT and CDR2 FYEKMQ (reference sequence). The CDR3 extends over 15 amino acids. V dropped 4 bases and J dropped 0 bases, with 10 bases sitting between them. The CDR3 region is CASSSVVFSGNTIYF. The CDR3 DNA reads as TGTGCCAGCAGCTCCGTGGTCTTCTCTGGAAACACCATATATTTT.